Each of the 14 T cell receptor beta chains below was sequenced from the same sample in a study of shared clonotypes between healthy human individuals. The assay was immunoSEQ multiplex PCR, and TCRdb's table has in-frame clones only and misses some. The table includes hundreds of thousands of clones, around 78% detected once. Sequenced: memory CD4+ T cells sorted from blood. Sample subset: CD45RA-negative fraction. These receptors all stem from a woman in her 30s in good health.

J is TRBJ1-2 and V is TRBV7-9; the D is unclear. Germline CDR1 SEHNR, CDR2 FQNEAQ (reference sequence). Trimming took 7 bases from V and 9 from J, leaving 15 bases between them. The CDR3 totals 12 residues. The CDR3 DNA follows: TGTGCCAGCACCGATACTCCAGCGAGCTACACCTTC. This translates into CASTDTPASYTF. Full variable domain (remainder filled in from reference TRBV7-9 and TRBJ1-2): DTGVSQNPRHKITKRGQNVTFRCDPISEHNRLYWYRQTLGQGPEFLTYFQNEAQLEKSRLLSDRFSAERPKGSFSTLEIQRTEQGDSAMYLCASTDTPASYTFGSGTRLTVV.

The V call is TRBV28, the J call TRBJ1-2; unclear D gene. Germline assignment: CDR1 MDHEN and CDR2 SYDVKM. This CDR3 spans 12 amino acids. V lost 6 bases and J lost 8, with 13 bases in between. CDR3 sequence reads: CASSRTPKGYTF. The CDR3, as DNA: TGTGCCAGCAGCCGGACTCCGAAAGGCTACACCTTC.

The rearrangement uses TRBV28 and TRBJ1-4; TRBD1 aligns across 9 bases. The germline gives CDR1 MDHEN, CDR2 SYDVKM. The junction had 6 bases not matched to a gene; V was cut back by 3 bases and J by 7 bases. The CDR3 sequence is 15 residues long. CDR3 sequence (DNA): TGTGCCAGCAGTTTGTCACAGGGGGCTTTTGAAAAACTGTTTTTT. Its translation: CASSLSQGAFEKLFF.

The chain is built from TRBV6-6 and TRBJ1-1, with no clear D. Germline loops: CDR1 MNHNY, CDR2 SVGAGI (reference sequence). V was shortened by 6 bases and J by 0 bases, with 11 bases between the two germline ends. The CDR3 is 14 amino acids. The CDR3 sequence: CASRLGILNTEAFF. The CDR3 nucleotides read TGTGCCAGCAGACTCGGGATCCTGAACACTGAAGCTTTCTTT.

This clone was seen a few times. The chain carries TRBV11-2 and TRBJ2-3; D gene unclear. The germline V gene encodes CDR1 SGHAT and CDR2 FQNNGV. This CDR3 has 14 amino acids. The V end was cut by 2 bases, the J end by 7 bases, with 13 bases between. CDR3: CASSLTVSSNTQYF. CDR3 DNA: TGTGCCAGCAGCTTAACAGTTTCCTCAAATACGCAGTATTTT.

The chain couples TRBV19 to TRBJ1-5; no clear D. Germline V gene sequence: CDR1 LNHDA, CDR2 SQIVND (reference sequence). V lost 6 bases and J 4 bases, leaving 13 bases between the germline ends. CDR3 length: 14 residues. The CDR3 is CASSLTTNNQPQHF. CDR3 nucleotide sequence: TGTGCCAGTAGCCTTACAACGAATAATCAGCCCCAGCATTTT.

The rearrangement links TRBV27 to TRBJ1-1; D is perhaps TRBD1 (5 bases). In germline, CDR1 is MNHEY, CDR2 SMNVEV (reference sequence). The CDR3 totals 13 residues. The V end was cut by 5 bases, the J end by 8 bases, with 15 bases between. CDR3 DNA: TGTGCCAGCAGTGCGAACAGGATTGGAGAAGCTTTCTTT. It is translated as CASSANRIGEAFF.

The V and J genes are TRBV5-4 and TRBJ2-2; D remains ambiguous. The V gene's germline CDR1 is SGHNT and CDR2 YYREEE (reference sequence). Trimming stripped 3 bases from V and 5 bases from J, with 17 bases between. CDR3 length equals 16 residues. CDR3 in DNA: TGTGCCAGCAGCTCCCGCCTGACGGGTCGAACCGGGGAGCTGTTTTTT. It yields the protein CASSSRLTGRTGELFF.

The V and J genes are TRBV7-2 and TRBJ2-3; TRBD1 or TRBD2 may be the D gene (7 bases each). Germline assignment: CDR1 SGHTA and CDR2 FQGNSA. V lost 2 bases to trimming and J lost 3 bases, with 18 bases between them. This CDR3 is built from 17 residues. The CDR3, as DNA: TGTGCCAGCAGCTTAACGCCCCAGGGGGGGAATACAGATACGCAGTATTTT. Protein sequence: CASSLTPQGGNTDTQYF.

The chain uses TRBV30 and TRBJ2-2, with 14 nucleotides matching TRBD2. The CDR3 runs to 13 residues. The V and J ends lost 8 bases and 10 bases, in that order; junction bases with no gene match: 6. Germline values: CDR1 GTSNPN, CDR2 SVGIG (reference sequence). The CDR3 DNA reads TGTGCCCTTTCGGGACTAGCGGGAGCGGAGCTGTTTTTT. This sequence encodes CALSGLAGAELFF.

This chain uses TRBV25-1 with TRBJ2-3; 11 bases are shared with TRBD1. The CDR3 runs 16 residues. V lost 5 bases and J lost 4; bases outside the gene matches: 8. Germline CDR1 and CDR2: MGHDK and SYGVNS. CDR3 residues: CASSRGTGGPADTQYF. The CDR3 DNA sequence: TGTGCCAGCAGTCGCGGGACAGGGGGTCCTGCAGATACGCAGTATTTT.

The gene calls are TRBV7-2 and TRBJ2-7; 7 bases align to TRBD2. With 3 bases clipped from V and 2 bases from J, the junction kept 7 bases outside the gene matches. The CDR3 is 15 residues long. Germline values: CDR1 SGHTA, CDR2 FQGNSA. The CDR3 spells CASSLGPGTTYEQYF. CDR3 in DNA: TGTGCCAGCAGCTTGGGCCCCGGGACTACCTACGAGCAGTACTTC.

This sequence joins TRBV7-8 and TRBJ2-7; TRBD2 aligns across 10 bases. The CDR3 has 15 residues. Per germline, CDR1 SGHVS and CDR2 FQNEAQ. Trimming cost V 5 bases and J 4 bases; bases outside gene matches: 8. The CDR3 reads CASSHPGTSVYEQYF. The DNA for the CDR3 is TGTGCCAGCAGCCACCCCGGGACTAGCGTGTACGAGCAGTACTTC.

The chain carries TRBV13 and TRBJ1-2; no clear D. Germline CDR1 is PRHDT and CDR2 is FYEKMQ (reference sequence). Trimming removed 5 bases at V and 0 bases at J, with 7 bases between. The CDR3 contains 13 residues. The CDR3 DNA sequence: TGTGCCAGCAGCCCGGGGACTAACTATGGCTACACCTTC. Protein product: CASSPGTNYGYTF.